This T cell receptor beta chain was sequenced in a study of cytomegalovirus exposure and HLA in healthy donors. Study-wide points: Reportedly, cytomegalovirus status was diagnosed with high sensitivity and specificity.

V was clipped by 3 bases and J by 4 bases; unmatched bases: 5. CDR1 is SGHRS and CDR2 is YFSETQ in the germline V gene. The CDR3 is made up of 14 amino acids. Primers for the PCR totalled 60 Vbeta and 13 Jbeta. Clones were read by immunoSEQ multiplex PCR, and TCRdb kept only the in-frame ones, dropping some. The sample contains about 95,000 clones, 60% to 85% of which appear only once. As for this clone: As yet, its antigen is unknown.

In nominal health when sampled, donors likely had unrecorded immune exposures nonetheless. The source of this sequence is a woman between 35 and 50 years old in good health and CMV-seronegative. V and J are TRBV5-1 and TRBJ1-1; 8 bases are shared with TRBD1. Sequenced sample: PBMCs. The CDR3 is CASSSQGAFTEAFF. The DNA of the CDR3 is TGCGCCAGCAGCTCTCAGGGGGCTTTCACTGAAGCTTTCTTT. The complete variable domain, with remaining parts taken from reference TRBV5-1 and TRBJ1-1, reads KAGVTQTPRYLIKTRGQQVTLSCSPISGHRSVSWYQQTPGQGLQFLFEYFSETQRNKGNFPGRFSGRQFSNSRSEMNVSTLELGDSALYLCASSSQGAFTEAFFGQGTRLTVV.